The clone carrying this TCR beta chain has a single count. The sample is drawn from a study of PD-1 blockade in mismatch repair-deficient tumors. On the study more broadly: All were previously treated, progressing patients with about 11 mismatch repair-deficient cancer types.

Clones were read by immunoSEQ multiplex PCR, and TCRdb kept only the in-frame ones, dropping some. Found here are about 120,000 clones, about nine tenths of them singletons; the top ten hold approximately 12%. V lost 3 bases, J lost 5 bases, and 11 bases lay in between. CDR3 length: 14 amino acids. Germline V CDR1 and CDR2: MDHEN, SYDVKM. This chain links TRBV28 with TRBJ1-5, with D uncertain. The TCR comes from an adult with mismatch repair-deficient cancer. This material consisted of peripheral blood, taken roughly 70 weeks after starting pembrolizumab. The CDR3 coding sequence is TGTGCCAGCAGTTTGGCAGCGAGGGATCAGCCCCAGCATTTT. It encodes CASSLAARDQPQHF.